This entry lists 20 T cell receptor beta chains sequenced from one sample in a study of T cell changes during pregnancy in multiple sclerosis. Clones were read by immunoSEQ multiplex PCR, and TCRdb kept only the in-frame ones, dropping some. The data show about 100,000 clones, with about nine tenths seen just once and roughly 0.79% held by the top ten. Material: peripheral blood, obtained in the second trimester of pregnancy. These receptor sequences come from a female donor in good health, enrolled as a control in a pregnancy study.

The chain links TRBV28 to TRBJ2-7; possible D gene TRBD2, 6 bases. The V end was cut by 8 bases, the J end by 5 bases, with 16 bases between. The CDR3 is 13 residues long. Germline CDR1 is MDHEN and CDR2 is SYDVKM. The CDR3 DNA sequence: TGTGCCAGCGGACACGGGGGAATCGACGAGCAGTACTTC. This translates into CASGHGGIDEQYF.

This chain uses TRBV15 with TRBJ1-2, with 9 bases that match TRBD1. The ends lost 8 bases at V and 4 bases at J; junction bases unmatched: 8. There are 14 residues in the CDR3. Germline lookup yields CDR1 LNHNV and CDR2 YYDKDF (reference sequence). The DNA for the CDR3 is TGTGCCACCGCCCAACCGGGACAGGGCTATGGCTACACCTTC. Residues: CATAQPGQGYGYTF.

This chain links TRBV7-2 with TRBJ2-7; D gene ambiguous. CDR1 and CDR2 from the germline V gene are SGHTA and FQGNSA. The CDR3 spans 11 residues. Trimming removed 5 bases from V and 4 bases from J, with 6 bases in between. In DNA form, the CDR3 reads TGTGCCAGCAGCCAAGCTTACGAGCAGTACTTC. Residues: CASSQAYEQYF. Full variable domain (remainder filled in from reference TRBV7-2 and TRBJ2-7): GAGVSQSPSNKVTEKGKDVELRCDPISGHTALYWYRQSLGQGLEFLIYFQGNSAPDKSGLPSDRFSAERTGGSVSTLTIQRTQQEDSAVYLCASSQAYEQYFGPGTRLTVT.

This clone was recorded only once. The V and J genes are TRBV7-2 and TRBJ2-1; no definite D call. The V end was cut by 1 base, the J end by 12 bases, with 7 bases between. Germline V gene lookup returns CDR1 SGHTA and CDR2 FQGNSA. The CDR3 has 11 amino acids. CDR3 DNA: TGTGCCAGCAGCTTAGAGCTAGGGCAGTTCTTC. Amino acids: CASSLELGQFF.

The J gene is TRBJ1-1, the V gene TRBV28, with 7 positions matching TRBD1. This CDR3 comprises 14 residues. Germline CDR1 MDHEN, CDR2 SYDVKM. The junction had 6 bases not matched to a gene; V was cut back by 7 bases and J by 1 base. The CDR3 sequence is CASTPGQSNTEAFF. The CDR3 DNA reads as TGTGCCAGCACTCCGGGACAGTCGAACACTGAAGCTTTCTTT.

The chain is built from TRBV6-1 and TRBJ2-2; 9 positions agree with TRBD1. CDR3 length equals 17 residues. The V gene's germline CDR1 is MNHNS and CDR2 SASEGT. V trimming: 2 bases; J trimming: 0 bases; junction bases outside the gene matches: 4. The CDR3: CASSELGQGPNTGELFF. The CDR3 DNA sequence: TGTGCCAGCAGTGAATTGGGACAGGGTCCGAACACCGGGGAGCTGTTTTTT.

This clone was observed a single time. The CDR3 loop is CASSDGTGTDTQYF. CDR3 nucleotide sequence: TGTGCCAGTAGTGACGGGACAGGTACAGATACGCAGTATTTT. The V and J genes are TRBV19 and TRBJ2-3; 8 bases are shared with TRBD1. V shed 5 bases and J 3 bases; nucleotides not matched to a gene: 4. The CDR3 is 14 residues long. Looked up from germline, CDR1 is LNHDA and CDR2 is SQIVND (reference sequence). Combining the CDR3 with reference TRBV19 and TRBJ2-3 gives the whole variable domain DGGITQSPKYLFRKEGQNVTLSCEQNLNHDAMYWYRQDPGQGLRLIYYSQIVNDFQKGDIAEGYSVSREKKESFPLTVTSAQKNPTAFYLCASSDGTGTDTQYFGPGTRLTVL.

The chain links TRBV18 to TRBJ1-4; TRBD1 might be the D (6 bases). The germline V gene encodes CDR1 KGHSH and CDR2 LQKENI. This CDR3 is 16 amino acids long. V lost 1 base, J lost 4 bases, and 13 bases lay in between. CDR3 protein: CASSPLQGHSNEKLFF. Here the CDR3 DNA reads TGTGCCAGCTCACCACTGCAGGGGCATAGTAATGAAAAACTGTTTTTT. Full variable domain (remainder filled in from reference TRBV18 and TRBJ1-4): NAGVMQNPRHLVRRRGQEARLRCSPMKGHSHVYWYRQLPEEGLKFMVYLQKENIIDESGMPKERFSAEFPKEGPSILRIQQVVRGDSAAYFCASSPLQGHSNEKLFFGSGTQLSVL.

This clone was seen once. The gene calls are TRBV5-6 and TRBJ2-3, with 10 bases that match TRBD2. CDR1 is SGHDT and CDR2 is YYEEEE in the germline V gene. The trim removed 4 bases at V and 1 base at J, leaving 0 bases unmatched. The CDR3 runs to 14 residues. In DNA, the CDR3 is TGTGCCAGCAGCGGGACTAGCGGCACAGATACGCAGTATTTT. Amino acid sequence: CASSGTSGTDTQYF.

The rearrangement uses TRBV19 and TRBJ1-1; 7 nucleotides match TRBD1. The germline V gene encodes CDR1 LNHDA and CDR2 SQIVND (reference sequence). The CDR3 loop spans 13 amino acids. V lost 7 bases to trimming and J lost 5 bases; unmatched junction nucleotides: 7. Here the CDR3 reads CASNGQGGTEAFF. In DNA form, the CDR3 reads TGTGCCAGTAACGGGCAGGGGGGTACTGAAGCTTTCTTT.

This chain uses TRBV7-2 with TRBJ2-7, with D perhaps TRBD1 (6 bases). The CDR3 totals 15 residues. CDR1 is SGHTA, CDR2 FQGNSA, per germline. Deletions cut 6 bases from V and 7 bases from J, with 22 bases between. In DNA form, the CDR3 reads TGTGCCAGCAGGATTGCCGTGGGGGACACGGGGGAGCAGTACTTC. Its protein product is CASRIAVGDTGEQYF.

This clone was counted only a few times. CDR3 loop: CASNTGVNTEAFF. For the CDR3, the DNA is TGTGCCAGTAATACGGGGGTGAACACTGAAGCTTTCTTT. The chain combines TRBV19 with TRBJ1-1; D possibly corresponds to TRBD1 (5 bases). Germline CDR1 is LNHDA and CDR2 is SQIVND (reference sequence). The CDR3 runs to 13 residues. The V gene lost 7 bases and the J gene lost 0 bases, with 9 bases spanning the gap.

V usage is TRBV20-1 and J usage is TRBJ2-5; D is undetermined. Germline assignment: CDR1 DFQATT and CDR2 SNEGSKA (reference sequence). CDR3 length equals 11 residues. V lost 2 bases and J lost 2, with 3 bases in between. The CDR3 nucleotides are TGCAGTGCTAGACCACAAGAGACCCAGTACTTC. The encoded protein is CSARPQETQYF.

The CDR3 DNA reads as TGTGGGTCCAGGGGACCCTCCACAGATACGCAGTATTTT. This gives the protein CGSRGPSTDTQYF. The chain combines TRBV10-3 with TRBJ2-3, with D possibly matching TRBD1 (6 bases). This CDR3 has 13 residues. Germline values: CDR1 ENHRY, CDR2 SYGVKD.

This clone was observed a single time. V gene TRBV11-2 combines with J gene TRBJ2-5; 10 bases line up with TRBD2. Germline CDR1 reads SGHAT; CDR2 reads FQNNGV. V trimming: 5 bases; J trimming: 4 bases; junction bases outside the gene matches: 10. This CDR3 comprises 16 residues. The CDR3 DNA follows: TGTGCCAGCAGCCTGGAGGGACTAGCGCGGAGAGAGACCCAGTACTTC. Translation: CASSLEGLARRETQYF.

The chain links TRBV19 to TRBJ1-1, with 7 bases matching TRBD1. The length of the CDR3 is 13 residues. The V and J ends lost 7 bases and 4 bases, in that order; junction bases with no gene match: 6. Per the germline V gene, CDR1 is LNHDA and CDR2 is SQIVND (reference sequence). In DNA, the CDR3 is TGTGCCAGTAAGAAGGGGGCTAGCACTGAAGCTTTCTTT. Its protein product is CASKKGASTEAFF.

The chain uses TRBV13 and TRBJ2-7; TRBD1 is a possible D gene (6 bases). The germline V and J ends were trimmed by 4 bases and 2 bases, with 12 bases remaining between them. This CDR3 spans 14 amino acids. Germline V gene lookup returns CDR1 PRHDT and CDR2 FYEKMQ (reference sequence). The CDR3 loop is CASSWARQAYEQYF. The CDR3 DNA follows: TGTGCCAGCAGCTGGGCCCGACAGGCCTACGAGCAGTACTTC. Supplemented by reference TRBV13 and TRBJ2-7, the full variable domain reads AAGVIQSPRHLIKEKRETATLKCYPIPRHDTVYWYQQGPGQDPQFLISFYEKMQSDKGSIPDRFSAQQFSDYHSELNMSSLELGDSALYFCASSWARQAYEQYFGPGTRLTVT.

This clone was counted once. V is TRBV4-1 and J is TRBJ2-7; 7 nucleotides align to TRBD2. The CDR3 is 16 residues long. Germline-derived CDR1 and CDR2 are MGHRA and YSYEKL. The V gene end was trimmed by 2 bases and the J gene end by 0 bases; junction bases not matched to a gene: 7. CDR3 DNA sequence: TGCGCCAGCAGCCAATACGGGACTACCAGCTCCTACGAGCAGTACTTC. It is translated as CASSQYGTTSSYEQYF.

This chain uses TRBV5-4 with TRBJ2-3, with D possibly TRBD1 on 5 matching bases. Trimming left V 2 bases short and J 3 bases short, with 7 bases between. This CDR3 region has 13 residues. Germline lookup yields CDR1 SGHNT and CDR2 YYREEE (reference sequence). The CDR3: CASSFQGTDTQYF. In DNA, the CDR3 is TGTGCCAGCAGCTTCCAGGGTACAGATACGCAGTATTTT.

This sequence joins TRBV11-3 and TRBJ2-7, with a tentative D call TRBD2 (5 bases). Trimming pared 1 base from V and 7 bases from J, leaving 8 bases between. Germline values: CDR1 SGHNT, CDR2 YENEEA. This CDR3 is 12 amino acids long. In DNA form, the CDR3 reads TGTGCCAGCAGCTTAGTCCCGGGGGAGCAGTACTTC. This gives the protein CASSLVPGEQYF.